Included here is one TCR beta chain sequence, with context. Its target is unknown. The record originates from a study of OX40 agonist ivuxolimab in advanced cancers. Whole-study context: With a range of roughly 20 to 80, age averaged approximately 64 years, and nearly 85% were male. Regarding the study as a whole: There were also nonresponders showing low normalized T-cell clonal expansion. On average, CD8+ T cells showed a greater number of expanded clones than CD4+. In the 0.1 to 3.0 mg/kg range, CD4+ and CD8+ blood T cells had expanded clonally by week 6.

Only in-frame clones appear in the TCRdb table, and some are missing; sequencing was by immunoSEQ multiplex PCR. The sample consists of 70,000 or so clones, more than 75% of them appearing once. The germline V gene encodes CDR1 SGHDT and CDR2 YYEEEE. The CDR3 extends over 13 amino acids. V trimming: 5 bases; J trimming: 9 bases; junction bases outside the gene matches: 10. The receptor was derived from an adult with an advanced solid tumor such as melanoma, head and neck, liver or kidney cancer. V is TRBV5-6 and J is TRBJ1-2, with 7 bases lining up with TRBD1. The sample in question was CD4+ or CD8+ T cells sorted from blood, obtained in a trial of the OX40 agonist ivuxolimab. The CDR3 DNA reads TGTGCCAGCAGATATGGGACAGCTTATAGCTACACCTTC. Translated, it gives CASRYGTAYSYTF.